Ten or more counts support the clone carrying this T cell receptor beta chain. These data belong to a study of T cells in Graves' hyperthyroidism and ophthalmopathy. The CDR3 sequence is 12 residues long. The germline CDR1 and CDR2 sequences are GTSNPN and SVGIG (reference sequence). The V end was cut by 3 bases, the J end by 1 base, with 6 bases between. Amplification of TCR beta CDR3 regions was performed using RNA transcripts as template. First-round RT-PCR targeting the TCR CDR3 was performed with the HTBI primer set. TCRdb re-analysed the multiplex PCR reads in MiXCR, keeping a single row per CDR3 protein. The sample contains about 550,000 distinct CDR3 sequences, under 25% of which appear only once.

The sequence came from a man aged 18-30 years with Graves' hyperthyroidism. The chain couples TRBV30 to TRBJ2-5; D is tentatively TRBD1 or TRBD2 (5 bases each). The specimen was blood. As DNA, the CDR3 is TGTGCCTGGAGGAGGGGCCAAGAGACCCAGTACTTC. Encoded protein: CAWRRGQETQYF.